This T cell receptor beta chain comes out of a study of T cell repertoires in cytomegalovirus infection. Background on the study: In the study, CMV epitopes included recently identified HLA-C-restricted and well-studied HLA-B-restricted ones. It can be stated that public TCR beta signatures indicated CMV infection as well as a matching HLA type.

Note on this clonotype: No antigen is known for it.

TCRdb called the reads again in MiXCR, with one record for every CDR3 protein. The data hold fewer than 650,000 distinct CDR3 sequences, with roughly 42% observed a single time. V lost 5 bases, J lost 0 bases, and 14 bases lay in between. Germline V gives CDR1 LNHDA, CDR2 SQIVND (reference sequence). The CDR3 length is 16 residues. The sequence came from a human donor in good health (CMV status not recorded). Some clones in this sample may be carry-over from other donors' samples. The sample here was cultured PBMCs, taken from culture after CMV antigen stimulation. The V and J genes are TRBV19 and TRBJ1-5, with a possible D match to TRBD1 (6 bases). The CDR3: CASSPDRIYSNQPQHF. In DNA, the CDR3 is TGTGCCAGTAGTCCGGACAGAATTTATAGCAATCAGCCCCAGCATTTT.